These 10 T cell receptor beta chains were all obtained from the same sample, sequenced in a study of blood T cell repertoires in COVID-19. The data were produced by immunoSEQ multiplex PCR, yet TCRdb's version contains in-frame clones alone and is incomplete. The repertoire holds about 46,000 clones, with approximately 86% as singletons. The sample consisted of PBMCs or T cells enriched from blood (not recorded which). The source is a woman between 50 and 59 years old who had recovered from COVID-19.

This chain connects TRBV19 to TRBJ2-1, with 10 positions matching TRBD2. The CDR3 is made up of 16 amino acids. CDR1 and CDR2 (germline): LNHDA, SQIVND (reference sequence). V lost 5 bases and J lost 4; bases outside the gene matches: 8. CDR3 in DNA: TGTGCCAGTAGTGTGGCTAGCGGGAGAGTATACAATGAGCAGTTCTTC. This gives the protein CASSVASGRVYNEQFF.

The chain is built from TRBV19 and TRBJ2-3; D possibly corresponds to TRBD1 (6 bases). V lost 3 bases and J 0 bases, leaving 13 bases between the germline ends. CDR1 and CDR2 from the germline V gene are LNHDA and SQIVND (reference sequence). The CDR3 loop spans 16 amino acids. The CDR3: CASSMARGWSTDTQYF. CDR3 in DNA: TGTGCCAGTAGTATGGCCAGGGGTTGGAGCACAGATACGCAGTATTTT.

The chain joins TRBV19 to TRBJ2-2; 9 bases match TRBD2. The germline CDR1 and CDR2 sequences are LNHDA and SQIVND (reference sequence). The CDR3 length is 15 residues. The ends lost 6 bases at V and 3 bases at J; junction bases unmatched: 5. CDR3 DNA sequence: TGTGCCAGTAGGAGGGGACTAGCCGACACCGGGGAGCTGTTTTTT. Translation: CASRRGLADTGELFF.

This clone was observed a single time. V usage is TRBV11-3 and J usage is TRBJ2-1, with D hard to call. Germline lookup yields CDR1 SGHNT and CDR2 YENEEA. The CDR3 is 15 amino acids. V lost 1 base, J lost 7 bases, and 14 bases lay in between. The CDR3 spells CASSLGPRIWNEQFF. In nucleotides, the CDR3 is TGTGCCAGCAGCTTAGGTCCTAGGATTTGGAATGAGCAGTTCTTC.

The chain uses TRBV28 and TRBJ1-4; D is perhaps TRBD1 (6 bases). The V end lost 6 bases, the J end lost 0 bases, and 11 bases lay between the germline ends. CDR3 length: 15 residues. CDR1 MDHEN and CDR2 SYDVKM come from the germline V gene. The DNA for the CDR3 is TGTGCCAGCAGGGGAAGGACAGCAACTAATGAAAAACTGTTTTTT. It translates to CASRGRTATNEKLFF.

The rearrangement joins TRBV27 to TRBJ1-6; D unclear. Germline V gene lookup returns CDR1 MNHEY and CDR2 SMNVEV (reference sequence). V gave up 6 bases and J gave up 5 bases, with 11 bases separating them. This CDR3 region has 14 residues. The CDR3 DNA sequence: TGTGCCAGCAGGGACTCTTACGATAATTCACCCCTCCACTTT. It yields the protein CASRDSYDNSPLHF.

The chain carries TRBV11-2 and TRBJ2-2; 14 bases align to TRBD2. V shed 10 bases, J shed 6 bases, and the junction held 16 bases outside the gene matches. The CDR3 has 18 amino acids. The V gene's germline CDR1 is SGHAT and CDR2 FQNNGV. CDR3 sequence (DNA): TGTGCCACCACACCGACCCCACCGACTAGCGGGGGGGCCGGGGAGCTGTTTTTT. Its protein product is CATTPTPPTSGGAGELFF.

The rearrangement links TRBV3-1 (or the pseudogene TRBV3-2) to TRBJ1-1; a possible D gene is TRBD1 (6 bases). This CDR3 is 14 amino acids long. Germline assignment: CDR1 LGHDT and CDR2 YNNKEL (reference sequence). Trimming removed 11 bases at V and 7 bases at J, with 23 bases between. The DNA for the CDR3 is TGTGCCCCCTCTAGACGACAGGACCTTGATGAAGCTTTCTTT. It yields the protein CAPSRRQDLDEAFF.

The rearrangement joins TRBV28 to TRBJ1-2, with 7 bases fitting TRBD1. The CDR3 extends over 12 amino acids. Germline CDR1 and CDR2: MDHEN and SYDVKM. V dropped 7 bases and J dropped 4; count of bases not matched to a gene: 3. The CDR3 reads CASKGQIYGYTF. CDR3 bases: TGTGCCAGCAAGGGACAGATCTATGGCTACACCTTC.

This clone was seen a handful of times. CDR3 DNA: TGTGCCAGCAGCCAAGAAGGAGGCAGAGCTAACTATGGCTACACCTTC. Encoded protein: CASSQEGGRANYGYTF. This chain joins TRBV4-2 and TRBJ1-2; D unresolved. The CDR3 has 16 amino acids. V lost 0 bases and J 0 bases, leaving 11 bases between the germline ends. Per germline, CDR1 LGHNA and CDR2 YNFKEQ.